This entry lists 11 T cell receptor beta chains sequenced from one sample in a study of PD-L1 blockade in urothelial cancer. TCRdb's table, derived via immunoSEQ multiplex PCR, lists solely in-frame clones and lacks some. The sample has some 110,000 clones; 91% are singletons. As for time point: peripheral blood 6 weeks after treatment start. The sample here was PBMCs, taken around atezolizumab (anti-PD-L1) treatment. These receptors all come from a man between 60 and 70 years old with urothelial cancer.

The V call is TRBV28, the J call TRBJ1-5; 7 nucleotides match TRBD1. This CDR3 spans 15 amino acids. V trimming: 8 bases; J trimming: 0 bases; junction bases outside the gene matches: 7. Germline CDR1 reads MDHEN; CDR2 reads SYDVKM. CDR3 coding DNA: TGTGCCAGCGGCTCGGGACAGTATAGCAATCAGCCCCAGCATTTT. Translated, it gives CASGSGQYSNQPQHF. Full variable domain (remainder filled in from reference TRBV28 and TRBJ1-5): DVKVTQSSRYLVKRTGEKVFLECVQDMDHENMFWYRQDPGLGLRLIYFSYDVKMKEKGDIPEGYSVSREKKERFSLILESASTNQTSMYLCASGSGQYSNQPQHFGDGTRLSIL.

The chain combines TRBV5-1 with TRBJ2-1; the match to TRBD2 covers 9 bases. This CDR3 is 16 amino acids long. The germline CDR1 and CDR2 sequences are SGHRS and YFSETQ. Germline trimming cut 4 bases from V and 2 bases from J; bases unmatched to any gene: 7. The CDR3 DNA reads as TGCGCCAGCAGCGGAATAGCGGGAGTAACCTACAATGAGCAGTTCTTC. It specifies CASSGIAGVTYNEQFF.

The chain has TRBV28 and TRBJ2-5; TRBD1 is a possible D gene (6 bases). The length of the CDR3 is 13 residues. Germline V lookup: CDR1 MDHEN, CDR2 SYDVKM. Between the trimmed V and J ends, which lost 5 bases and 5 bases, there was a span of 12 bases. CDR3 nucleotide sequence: TGTGCCAGCAGTCTAGGGGGTCCGGAGACCCAGTACTTC. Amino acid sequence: CASSLGGPETQYF.

Here the CDR3 reads CASSFHRPQEETQYF. In nucleotides, the CDR3 is TGTGCCAGCAGCTTCCACAGACCCCAGGAAGAGACCCAGTACTTC. The chain uses TRBV5-4 and TRBJ2-5; D is unresolved. This CDR3 contains 15 residues. The V gene lost 2 bases and the J gene lost 3 bases, with 14 bases spanning the gap. Germline CDR1 is SGHNT and CDR2 is YYREEE (reference sequence).

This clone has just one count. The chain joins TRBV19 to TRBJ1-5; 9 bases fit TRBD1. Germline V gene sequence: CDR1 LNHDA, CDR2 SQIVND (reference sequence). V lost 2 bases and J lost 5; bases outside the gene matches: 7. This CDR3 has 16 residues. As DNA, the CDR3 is TGTGCCAGTAGTATAATGGACAGGGGCGCCTATCAGCCCCAGCATTTT. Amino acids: CASSIMDRGAYQPQHF.

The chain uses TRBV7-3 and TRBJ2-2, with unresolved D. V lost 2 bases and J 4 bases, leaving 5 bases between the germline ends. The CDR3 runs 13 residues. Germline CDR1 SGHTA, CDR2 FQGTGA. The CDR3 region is CASSLGSTGELFF. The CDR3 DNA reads TGTGCCAGCAGCTTAGGTAGCACCGGGGAGCTGTTTTTT.

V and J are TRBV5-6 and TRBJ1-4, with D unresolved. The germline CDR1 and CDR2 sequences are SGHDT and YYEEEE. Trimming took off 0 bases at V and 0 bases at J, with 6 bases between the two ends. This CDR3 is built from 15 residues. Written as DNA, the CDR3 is TGTGCCAGCAGCTTGGTGGCAGCAACTAATGAAAAACTGTTTTTT. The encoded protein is CASSLVAATNEKLFF.

CDR3 nucleotide sequence: TGCGCCAGCAGCCGAACCGGGACAGGGATCAGTCAGCCCCAGCATTTT. As protein: CASSRTGTGISQPQHF. V usage is TRBV4-1 and J usage is TRBJ1-5; 9 positions agree with TRBD1. With 4 bases clipped from V and 6 bases from J, the junction kept 10 bases outside the gene matches. CDR3 size: 16 residues. Per germline, CDR1 MGHRA and CDR2 YSYEKL.

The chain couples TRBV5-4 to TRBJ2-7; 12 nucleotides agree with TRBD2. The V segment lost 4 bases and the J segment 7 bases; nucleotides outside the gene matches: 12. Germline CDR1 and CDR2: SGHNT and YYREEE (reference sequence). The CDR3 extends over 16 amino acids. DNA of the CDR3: TGTGCCAGCAGCCCGGGTGGACTAGCGGGATCGGGAGAGCAGTACTTC. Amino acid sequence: CASSPGGLAGSGEQYF.

The CDR3 protein is CASSGSVRLNEKLFF. CDR3 coding DNA: TGTGCCAGCAGCGGAAGCGTCCGCCTTAATGAAAAACTGTTTTTT. The chain is built from TRBV6-5 and TRBJ1-4; D gene ambiguous. Germline V CDR1 and CDR2: MNHEY, SVGAGI. There are 15 residues in the CDR3. The ends were cut back, 6 bases at V and 4 bases at J, with 15 bases in the middle.

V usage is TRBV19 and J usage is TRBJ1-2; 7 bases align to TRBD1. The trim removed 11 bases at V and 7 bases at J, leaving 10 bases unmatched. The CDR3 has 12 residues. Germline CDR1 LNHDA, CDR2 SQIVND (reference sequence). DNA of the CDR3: TGTGCCGTAAGCGACAGGGCCCGTGGCTACACCTTC. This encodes CAVSDRARGYTF.